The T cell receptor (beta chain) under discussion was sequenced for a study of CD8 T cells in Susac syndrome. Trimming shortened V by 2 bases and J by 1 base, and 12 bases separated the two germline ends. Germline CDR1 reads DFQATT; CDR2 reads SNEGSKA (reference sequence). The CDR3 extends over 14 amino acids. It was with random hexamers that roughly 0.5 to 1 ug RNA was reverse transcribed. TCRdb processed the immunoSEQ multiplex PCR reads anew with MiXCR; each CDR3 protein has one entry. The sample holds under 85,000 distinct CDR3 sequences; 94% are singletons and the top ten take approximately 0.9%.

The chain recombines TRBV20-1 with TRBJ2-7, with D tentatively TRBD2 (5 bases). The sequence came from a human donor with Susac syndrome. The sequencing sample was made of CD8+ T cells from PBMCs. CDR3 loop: CSARYLASSYEQYF. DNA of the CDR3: TGCAGTGCTAGATATCTAGCCTCGTCCTACGAGCAGTACTTC.